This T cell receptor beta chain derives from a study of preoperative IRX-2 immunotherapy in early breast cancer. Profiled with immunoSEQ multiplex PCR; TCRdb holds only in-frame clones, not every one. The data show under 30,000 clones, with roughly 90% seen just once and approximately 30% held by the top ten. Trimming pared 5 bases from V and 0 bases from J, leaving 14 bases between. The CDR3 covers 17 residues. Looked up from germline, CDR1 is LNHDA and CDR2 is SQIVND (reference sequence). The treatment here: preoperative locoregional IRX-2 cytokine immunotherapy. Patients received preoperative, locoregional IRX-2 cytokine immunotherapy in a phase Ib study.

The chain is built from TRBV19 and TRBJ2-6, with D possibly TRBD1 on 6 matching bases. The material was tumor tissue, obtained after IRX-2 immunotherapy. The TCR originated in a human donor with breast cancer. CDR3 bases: TGTGCCAGTAGTCCCGCCGGACAGTCCTCTGGGGCCAACGTCCTGACTTTC. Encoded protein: CASSPAGQSSGANVLTF. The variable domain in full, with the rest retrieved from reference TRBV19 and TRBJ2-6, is DGGITQSPKYLFRKEGQNVTLSCEQNLNHDAMYWYRQDPGQGLRLIYYSQIVNDFQKGDIAEGYSVSREKKESFPLTVTSAQKNPTAFYLCASSPAGQSSGANVLTFGAGSRLTVL.